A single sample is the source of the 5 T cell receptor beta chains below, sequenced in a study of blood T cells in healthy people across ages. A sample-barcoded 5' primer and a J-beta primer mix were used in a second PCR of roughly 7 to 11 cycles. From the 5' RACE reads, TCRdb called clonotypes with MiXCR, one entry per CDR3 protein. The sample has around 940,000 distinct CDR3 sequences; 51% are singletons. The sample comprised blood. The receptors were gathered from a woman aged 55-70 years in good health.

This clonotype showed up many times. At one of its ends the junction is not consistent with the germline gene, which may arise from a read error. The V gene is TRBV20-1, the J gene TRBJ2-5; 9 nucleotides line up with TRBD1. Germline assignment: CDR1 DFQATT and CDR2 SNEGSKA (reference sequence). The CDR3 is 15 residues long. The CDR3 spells CSAREDRGFQETQYF. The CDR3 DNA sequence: TGCAGTGCTCGAGAGGACAGGGGTTTTCAAGAGACCCAGTACTTC.

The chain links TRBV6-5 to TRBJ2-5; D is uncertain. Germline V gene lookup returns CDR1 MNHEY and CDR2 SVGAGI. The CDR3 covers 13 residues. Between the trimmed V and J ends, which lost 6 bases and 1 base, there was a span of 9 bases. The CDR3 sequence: CASSRRIQETQYF. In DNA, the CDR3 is TGTGCCAGCAGCCGGCGGATCCAAGAGACCCAGTACTTC.

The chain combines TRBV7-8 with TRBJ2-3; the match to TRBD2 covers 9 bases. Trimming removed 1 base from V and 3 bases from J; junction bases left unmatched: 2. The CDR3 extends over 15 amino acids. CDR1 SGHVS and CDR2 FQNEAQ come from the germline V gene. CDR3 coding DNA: TGTGCCAGCAGCTTAGGGACTAGCGAGACAGATACGCAGTATTTT. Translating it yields CASSLGTSETDTQYF.

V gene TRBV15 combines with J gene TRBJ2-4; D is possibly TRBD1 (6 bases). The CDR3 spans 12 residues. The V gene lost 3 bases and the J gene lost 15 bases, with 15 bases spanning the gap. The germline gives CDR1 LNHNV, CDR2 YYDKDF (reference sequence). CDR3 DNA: TGTGCCACCAGCAGCTATACGGGACACCGGTACTTC. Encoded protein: CATSSYTGHRYF.

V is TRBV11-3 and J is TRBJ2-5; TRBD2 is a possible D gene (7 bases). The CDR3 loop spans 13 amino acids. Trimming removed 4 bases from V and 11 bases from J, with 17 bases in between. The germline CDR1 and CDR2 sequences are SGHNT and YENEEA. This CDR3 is CASSSRGGNEQYF. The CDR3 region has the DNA TGTGCCAGCAGCTCTCGCGGGGGCAATGAGCAGTACTTC.